This entry features one TCR beta chain sequence. Its specificity is unknown. This record belongs to a study of CXCR3-negative and CXCR3-positive naive CD8 T cells. General study findings and limits: The TRBV-TRBJ usage of naive CXCR3-negative and CXCR3-positive cells was similar, but that of memory cells differed. Naive subsets did not differ in surface CD5, and TRB CDR3 properties served to infer TCR strength.

cDNA libraries for TRB were generated by 5' RACE incorporating UMI labels. TCRdb reprocessed the 5' RACE reads; each CDR3 protein has one entry and no DNA is given. The data show tens of thousands of distinct CDR3 sequences, and the top ten clones hold over 15%. CDR3 length: 13 residues. The germline gives CDR1 SQVTM, CDR2 ANQGSEA. The sample was memory CD8+ T cells from blood. The sequence was collected from a human donor in good health. Some clones in this sample may be carry-over from other donors' samples. The rearrangement links TRBV29-1 to TRBJ2-7; TCRdb's D call, TRBD1, is unchecked because there is no DNA. The CDR3 spells CSVRGQGFYEQYF.